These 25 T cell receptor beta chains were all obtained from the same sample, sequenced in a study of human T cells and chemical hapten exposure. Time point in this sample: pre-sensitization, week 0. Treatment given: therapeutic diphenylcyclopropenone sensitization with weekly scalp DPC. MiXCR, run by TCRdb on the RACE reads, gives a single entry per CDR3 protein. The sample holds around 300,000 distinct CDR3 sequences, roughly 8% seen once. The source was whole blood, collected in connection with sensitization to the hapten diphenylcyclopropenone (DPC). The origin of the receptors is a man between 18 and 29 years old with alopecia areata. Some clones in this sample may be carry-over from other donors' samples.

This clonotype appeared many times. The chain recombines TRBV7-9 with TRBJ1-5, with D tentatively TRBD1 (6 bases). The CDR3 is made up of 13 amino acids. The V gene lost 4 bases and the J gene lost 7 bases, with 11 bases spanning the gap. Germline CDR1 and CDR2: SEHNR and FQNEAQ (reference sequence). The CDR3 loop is CASSSEGGQPQHF. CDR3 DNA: TGTGCCAGCAGCTCCGAGGGGGGGCAGCCCCAGCATTTT.

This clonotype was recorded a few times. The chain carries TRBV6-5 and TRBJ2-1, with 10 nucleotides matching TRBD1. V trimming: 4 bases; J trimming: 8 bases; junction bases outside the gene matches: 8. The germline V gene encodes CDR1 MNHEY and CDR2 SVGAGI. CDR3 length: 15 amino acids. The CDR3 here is CASSLTGTGVDEQFF. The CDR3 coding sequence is TGTGCCAGCAGTTTGACCGGGACAGGGGTCGATGAGCAGTTCTTC.

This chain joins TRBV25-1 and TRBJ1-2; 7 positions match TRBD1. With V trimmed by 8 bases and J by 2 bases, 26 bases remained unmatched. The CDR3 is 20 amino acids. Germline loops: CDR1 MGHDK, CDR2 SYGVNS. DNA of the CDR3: TGTGCCAGCCTAACACCACCTCGACAGGGCTATTTCCACCCGAACTATGGCTACACCTTC. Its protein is CASLTPPRQGYFHPNYGYTF.

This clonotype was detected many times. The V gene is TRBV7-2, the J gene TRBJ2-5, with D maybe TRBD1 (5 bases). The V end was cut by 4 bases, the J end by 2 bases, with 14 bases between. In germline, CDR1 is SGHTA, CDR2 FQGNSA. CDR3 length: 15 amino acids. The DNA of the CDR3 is TGTGCCAGCAGCTCCTATCTGGACATTCAAGAGACCCAGTACTTC. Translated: CASSSYLDIQETQYF. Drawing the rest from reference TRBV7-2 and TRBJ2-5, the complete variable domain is GAGVSQSPSNKVTEKGKDVELRCDPISGHTALYWYRQSLGQGLEFLIYFQGNSAPDKSGLPSDRFSAERTGGSVSTLTIQRTQQEDSAVYLCASSSYLDIQETQYFGPGTRLLVL.

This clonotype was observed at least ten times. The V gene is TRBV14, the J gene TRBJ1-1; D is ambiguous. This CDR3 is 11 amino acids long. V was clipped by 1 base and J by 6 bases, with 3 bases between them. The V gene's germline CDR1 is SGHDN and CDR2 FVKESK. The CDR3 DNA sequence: TGTGCCAGCAGCCAAGCCGCTGAAGCTTTCTTT. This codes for CASSQAAEAFF.

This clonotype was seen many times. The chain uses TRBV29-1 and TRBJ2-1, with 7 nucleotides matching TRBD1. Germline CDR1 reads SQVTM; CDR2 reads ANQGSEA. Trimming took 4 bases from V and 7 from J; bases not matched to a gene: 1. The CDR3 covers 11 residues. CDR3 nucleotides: TGCAGCGTTGCGACAGGGAATGAGCAGTTCTTC. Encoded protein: CSVATGNEQFF.

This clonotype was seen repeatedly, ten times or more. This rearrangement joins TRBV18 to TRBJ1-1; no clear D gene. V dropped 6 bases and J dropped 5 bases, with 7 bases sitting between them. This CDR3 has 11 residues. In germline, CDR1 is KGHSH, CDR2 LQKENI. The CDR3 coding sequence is TGTGCCAGCTCGGCGATGACTGAAGCTTTCTTT. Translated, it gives CASSAMTEAFF.

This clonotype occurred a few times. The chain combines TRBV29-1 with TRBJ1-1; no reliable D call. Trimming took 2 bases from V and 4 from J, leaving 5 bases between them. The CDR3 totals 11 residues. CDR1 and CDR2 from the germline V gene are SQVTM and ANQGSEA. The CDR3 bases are TGCAGCGTTGAAATCAGCACTGAAGCTTTCTTT. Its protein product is CSVEISTEAFF.

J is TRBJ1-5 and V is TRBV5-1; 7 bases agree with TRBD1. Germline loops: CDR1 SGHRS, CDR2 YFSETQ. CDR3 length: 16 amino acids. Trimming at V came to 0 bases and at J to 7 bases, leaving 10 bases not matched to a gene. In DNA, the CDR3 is TGCGCCAGCAGCTTGGCCCCGGCAGGGGGTACCCAGCCCCAGCATTTT. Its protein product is CASSLAPAGGTQPQHF.

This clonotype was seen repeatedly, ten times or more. DNA of the CDR3: TGTGCCAGCAGCTTAGTCCCTGGGATATCGACGCAGTATTTT. As protein: CASSLVPGISTQYF. This sequence joins TRBV7-2 and TRBJ2-3; D gene uncertain. The CDR3 is 14 residues long. CDR1 and CDR2 from the germline V gene are SGHTA and FQGNSA. Trimming took off 1 base at V and 9 bases at J, with 14 bases between the two ends.

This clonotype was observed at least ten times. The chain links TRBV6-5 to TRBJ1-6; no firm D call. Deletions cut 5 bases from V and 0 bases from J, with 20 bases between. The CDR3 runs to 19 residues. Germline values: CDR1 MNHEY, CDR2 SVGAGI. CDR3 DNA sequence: TGTGCCAGCAGTCTTTCCGCGAGGACGGGAAGCTCCTATAATTCACCCCTCCACTTT. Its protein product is CASSLSARTGSSYNSPLHF.

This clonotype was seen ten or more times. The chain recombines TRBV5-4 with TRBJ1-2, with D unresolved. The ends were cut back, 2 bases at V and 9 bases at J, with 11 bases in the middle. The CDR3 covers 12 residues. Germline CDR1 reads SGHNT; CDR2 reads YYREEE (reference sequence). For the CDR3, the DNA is TGTGCCAGCAGCTTCCCTAGCCGAAGCTACACCTTC. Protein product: CASSFPSRSYTF. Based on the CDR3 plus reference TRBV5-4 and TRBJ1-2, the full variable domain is ETGVTQSPTHLIKTRGQQVTLRCSSQSGHNTVSWYQQALGQGPQFIFQYYREEENGRGNFPPRFSGLQFPNYSSELNVNALELDDSALYLCASSFPSRSYTFGSGTRLTVV.

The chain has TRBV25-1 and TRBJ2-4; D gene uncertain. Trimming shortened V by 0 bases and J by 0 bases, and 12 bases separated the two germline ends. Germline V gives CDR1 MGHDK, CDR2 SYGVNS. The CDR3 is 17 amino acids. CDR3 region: CASSEYNEGLAKNIQYF. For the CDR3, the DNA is TGTGCCAGCAGTGAATATAATGAAGGTCTAGCCAAAAACATTCAGTACTTC.

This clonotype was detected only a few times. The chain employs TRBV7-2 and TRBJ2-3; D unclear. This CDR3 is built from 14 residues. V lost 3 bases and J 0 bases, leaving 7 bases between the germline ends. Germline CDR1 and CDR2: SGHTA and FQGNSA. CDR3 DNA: TGTGCCAGCAGCTTCCACCTTAGCACAGATACGCAGTATTTT. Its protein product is CASSFHLSTDTQYF.

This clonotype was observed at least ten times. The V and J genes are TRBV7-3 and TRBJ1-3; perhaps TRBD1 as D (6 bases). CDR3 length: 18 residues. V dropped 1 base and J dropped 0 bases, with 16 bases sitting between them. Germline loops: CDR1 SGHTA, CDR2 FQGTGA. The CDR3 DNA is TGTGCCAGCAGCTTAAGTCTTCGTGGACAGAGCTCTGGAAACACCATATATTTT. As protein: CASSLSLRGQSSGNTIYF.

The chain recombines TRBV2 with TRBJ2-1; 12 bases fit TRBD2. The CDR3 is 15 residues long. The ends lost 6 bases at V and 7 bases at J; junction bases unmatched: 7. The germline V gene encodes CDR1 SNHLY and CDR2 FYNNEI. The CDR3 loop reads CASSSLGLAGNEQFF. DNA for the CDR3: TGTGCCAGCAGCTCTTTAGGACTAGCGGGGAATGAGCAGTTCTTC.

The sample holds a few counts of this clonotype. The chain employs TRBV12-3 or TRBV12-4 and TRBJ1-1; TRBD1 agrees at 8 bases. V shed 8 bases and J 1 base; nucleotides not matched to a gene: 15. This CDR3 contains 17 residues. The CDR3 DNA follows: TGTGCCAGCGGTAAGGTAGGGACAGGCCTCGGGAACACTGAAGCTTTCTTT. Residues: CASGKVGTGLGNTEAFF.

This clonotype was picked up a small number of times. The CDR3 spells CASSLNFATASELFF. In DNA, the CDR3 is TGTGCCAGCAGCCTAAACTTCGCCACGGCCTCGGAGCTGTTTTTT. J is TRBJ2-2 and V is TRBV12-3 or TRBV12-4; unclear D gene. This CDR3 has 15 amino acids. The ends were cut back, 6 bases at V and 10 bases at J, with 21 bases in the middle.

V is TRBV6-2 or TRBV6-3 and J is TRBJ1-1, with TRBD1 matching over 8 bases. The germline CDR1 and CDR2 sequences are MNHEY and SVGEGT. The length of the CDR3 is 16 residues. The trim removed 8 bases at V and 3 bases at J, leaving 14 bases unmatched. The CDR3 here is CASSPTGAADHTEAFF. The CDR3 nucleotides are TGTGCCAGCTCCCCGACAGGGGCCGCAGATCACACTGAAGCTTTCTTT.

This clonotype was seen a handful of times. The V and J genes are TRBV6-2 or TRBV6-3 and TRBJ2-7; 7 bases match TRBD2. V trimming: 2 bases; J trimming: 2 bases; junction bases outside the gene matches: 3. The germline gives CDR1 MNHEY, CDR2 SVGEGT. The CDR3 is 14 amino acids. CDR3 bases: TGTGCCAGCAGTTACGGGGGGACTACCTACGAGCAGTACGTC. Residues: CASSYGGTTYEQYV.

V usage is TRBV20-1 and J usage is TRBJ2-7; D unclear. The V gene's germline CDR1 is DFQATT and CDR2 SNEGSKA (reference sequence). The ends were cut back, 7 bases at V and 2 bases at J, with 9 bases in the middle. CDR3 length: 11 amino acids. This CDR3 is CSVGSPYEQYF. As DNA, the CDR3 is TGCAGTGTAGGCAGTCCCTACGAGCAGTACTTC.

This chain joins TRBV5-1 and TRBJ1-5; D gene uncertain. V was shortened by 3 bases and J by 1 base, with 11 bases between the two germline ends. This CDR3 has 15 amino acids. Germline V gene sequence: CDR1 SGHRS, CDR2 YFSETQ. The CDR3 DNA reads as TGCGCCAGCAGCTCAGATGGCCGGAGCAATCAGCCCCAGCATTTT. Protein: CASSSDGRSNQPQHF.

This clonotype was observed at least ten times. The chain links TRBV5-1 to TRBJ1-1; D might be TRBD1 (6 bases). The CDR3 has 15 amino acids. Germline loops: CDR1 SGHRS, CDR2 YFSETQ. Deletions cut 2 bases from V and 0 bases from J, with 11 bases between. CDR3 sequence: CASSFQGPMNTEAFF. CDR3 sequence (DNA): TGCGCCAGCAGCTTCCAGGGGCCCATGAACACTGAAGCTTTCTTT.

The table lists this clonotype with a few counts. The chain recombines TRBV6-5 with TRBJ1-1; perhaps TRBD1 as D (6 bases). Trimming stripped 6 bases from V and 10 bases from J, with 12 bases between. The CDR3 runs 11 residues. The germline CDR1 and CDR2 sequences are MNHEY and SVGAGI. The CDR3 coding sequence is TGTGCCAGCAGGTCCTGGGGGCTAGCTTTCTTT. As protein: CASRSWGLAFF.

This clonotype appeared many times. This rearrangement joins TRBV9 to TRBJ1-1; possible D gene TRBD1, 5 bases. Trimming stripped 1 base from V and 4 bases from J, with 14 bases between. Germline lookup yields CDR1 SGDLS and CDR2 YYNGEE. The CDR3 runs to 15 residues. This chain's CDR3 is CASSVSLRGSTEAFF. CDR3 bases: TGTGCCAGCAGCGTATCACTCCGGGGGTCCACTGAAGCTTTCTTT.